This T cell receptor beta chain stems from a study of OX40 agonist ivuxolimab in advanced cancers. Regarding the study as a whole: Not determined was the antigen specificity of the expanded peripheral T cells.

V lost 0 bases to trimming and J lost 7 bases, with 13 bases between them. Germline V gene data show CDR1 as LNHNV and CDR2 as YYDKDF (reference sequence). There are 14 residues in the CDR3. TCRdb keeps only in-frame clones here, not all; method: immunoSEQ multiplex PCR. The sample contains 60,000 or so clones, 80% to 90% of which appear only once. A note on this clone: Its cognate antigen is unknown.

This TCR came from an adult with an advanced solid tumor such as melanoma, head and neck, liver or kidney cancer. The J gene is TRBJ2-7, the V gene TRBV15; possibly TRBD1 for D (5 bases). Sequenced material: CD4+ or CD8+ T cells sorted from blood, taken in a trial of the OX40 agonist ivuxolimab. CDR3 loop: CATSRDTGLGEQYF. DNA of the CDR3: TGTGCCACCAGCAGAGATACAGGTCTGGGAGAGCAGTACTTC.